The clone carrying this T cell receptor beta chain was counted a few times. These data are taken from a study of CD8 T cells in ankylosing spondylitis. This CDR3 is built from 15 residues. Germline V gene data show CDR1 as MNHNS and CDR2 as SASEGT. V lost 7 bases and J lost 5; bases outside the gene matches: 11. By quantitative 5'-RACE with molecular barcodes, the TCR beta libraries were made. TCRdb used MiXCR to reprocess the 5' RACE reads, holding one entry per CDR3 protein. The sample lists nearly 350,000 distinct CDR3 sequences, over 12% occurring once. Sequenced input: blood, either unsorted or a sorted T cell fraction (not recorded which). The clonotype comes from a male donor with ankylosing spondylitis or in good health (not recorded which). The chain employs TRBV6-1 and TRBJ2-1, with 7 positions matching TRBD1. CDR3 sequence: CASTPLRTGDNEQFF. The DNA for the CDR3 is TGTGCCAGCACTCCCCTTCGGACAGGCGACAATGAGCAGTTCTTC.